The 12 T cell receptor beta chains given below trace back to one sample, sequenced in a study of blood T cell repertoires in COVID-19. Only in-frame clones appear in the TCRdb table, and some are missing; sequencing was by immunoSEQ multiplex PCR. The table lists roughly 41,000 clones, over 80% of them singletons. The sample was peripheral blood. All receptors come from a man aged 50 to 59 with active COVID-19.

The chain uses TRBV18 and TRBJ2-5; D call uncertain. In germline, CDR1 is KGHSH, CDR2 LQKENI. V was clipped by 1 base and J by 4 bases, with 10 bases between them. The CDR3 consists of 14 residues. The CDR3 is CASSPRSDGETQYF. As DNA, the CDR3 is TGTGCCAGCTCACCACGGAGCGATGGAGAGACCCAGTACTTC.

The rearrangement uses TRBV19 and TRBJ2-1; 8 bases are a match to TRBD1. Germline CDR1 and CDR2: LNHDA and SQIVND (reference sequence). The CDR3 spans 14 residues. With 4 bases clipped from V and 9 bases from J, the junction kept 8 bases outside the gene matches. CDR3 bases: TGTGCCAGTAGTACCCAGGACAGGGCGAGTGAGCAGTTCTTC. This gives the protein CASSTQDRASEQFF.

The V gene is TRBV5-4, the J gene TRBJ2-1; D perhaps matches TRBD2 (6 bases). Per germline, CDR1 SGHNT and CDR2 YYREEE (reference sequence). V gave up 0 bases and J gave up 0 bases, with 10 bases separating them. The CDR3 is 16 amino acids. The CDR3 sequence: CASSLGGAGSYNEQFF. For the CDR3, the DNA is TGTGCCAGCAGCTTGGGAGGAGCGGGCTCCTACAATGAGCAGTTCTTC.

A single count supports this clone. J is TRBJ2-1 and V is TRBV4-3, with D possibly matching TRBD1 (5 bases). The CDR3 loop spans 14 amino acids. V was trimmed by 0 bases and J by 5 bases, leaving 8 bases between them. The germline CDR1 and CDR2 sequences are LGHNA and YSLEER. The DNA for the CDR3 is TGCGCCAGCAGCCAAGATGTACAGGACAATGAGCAGTTCTTC. It encodes CASSQDVQDNEQFF.

This clone has only a few counts. This rearrangement joins TRBV28 to TRBJ1-4, with D perhaps matching TRBD1 (6 bases). The CDR3 totals 13 residues. CDR1 is MDHEN and CDR2 is SYDVKM in the germline V gene. V was clipped by 7 bases and J by 10 bases, with 16 bases between them. This CDR3 is CASKGGVGGKLFF. CDR3 DNA sequence: TGTGCCAGCAAGGGCGGTGTAGGGGGAAAACTGTTTTTT.

V and J are TRBV19 and TRBJ2-7, with 7 bases that match TRBD1. Germline V gives CDR1 LNHDA, CDR2 SQIVND (reference sequence). This CDR3 is 15 amino acids long. After removal of 5 bases from V and 2 bases from J, the junction contained 9 bases not matched to a gene. CDR3: CASSLGWGQTYEQYF. The CDR3 nucleotides read TGTGCCAGTAGTTTGGGTTGGGGACAGACCTACGAGCAGTACTTC.

This chain connects TRBV5-1 to TRBJ1-1; weak D call: TRBD1 (5 bases). Looked up from germline, CDR1 is SGHRS and CDR2 is YFSETQ. The CDR3 sequence is 16 residues long. Trimming shortened V by 6 bases and J by 0 bases, and 18 bases separated the two germline ends. The CDR3 DNA sequence: TGCGCCAGCACTTCTCTTCCAGGGAAGGTGAACACTGAAGCTTTCTTT. Amino acids: CASTSLPGKVNTEAFF.

The J gene is TRBJ1-1, the V gene TRBV3-1 (or the pseudogene TRBV3-2); D may be TRBD1 (5 bases). Germline V gives CDR1 LGHDT, CDR2 YNNKEL (reference sequence). V was cut by 6 bases and J by 3 bases, with 11 bases left in between. There are 13 residues in the CDR3. The CDR3: CASSPGGDTEAFF. DNA of the CDR3: TGTGCCAGCAGTCCTGGGGGGGACACTGAAGCTTTCTTT.

This chain links TRBV19 with TRBJ1-6, with D tentatively TRBD1 (5 bases). This CDR3 region has 15 residues. Trimming pared 0 bases from V and 10 bases from J, leaving 13 bases between. Germline assignment: CDR1 LNHDA and CDR2 SQIVND (reference sequence). The CDR3 spells CASSIERQLGSPLHF. The CDR3 coding sequence is TGTGCCAGTAGTATAGAGAGACAGCTCGGATCACCCCTCCACTTT.

J is TRBJ2-1 and V is TRBV7-9; 9 bases map to TRBD2. This CDR3 region has 16 residues. The V and J ends lost 5 bases and 1 base, in that order; junction bases with no gene match: 6. Germline V gene lookup returns CDR1 SEHNR and CDR2 FQNEAQ (reference sequence). CDR3 DNA: TGTGCCAGCAGCGGCGCTAGCGGGGCTTCCTACAATGAGCAGTTCTTC. Translated: CASSGASGASYNEQFF.

The chain couples TRBV7-9 to TRBJ1-2, with 10 bases aligning to TRBD1. The CDR3 runs 15 residues. The V segment lost 1 base and the J segment 3 bases; nucleotides outside the gene matches: 2. The germline V gene encodes CDR1 SEHNR and CDR2 FQNEAQ (reference sequence). CDR3 loop: CASSLGQGAYYGYTF. The CDR3 DNA reads as TGTGCCAGCAGCTTAGGACAGGGGGCTTACTATGGCTACACCTTC.

The chain couples TRBV5-5 to TRBJ1-3; perhaps TRBD1 as D (6 bases). V lost 0 bases and J 1 base, leaving 8 bases between the germline ends. Germline V gene sequence: CDR1 SGHKS, CDR2 YYEKEE (reference sequence). The CDR3 is 15 residues long. The CDR3 sequence is CASSLEGGSGNTIYF. The CDR3 region has the DNA TGTGCCAGCAGCTTGGAGGGGGGGTCTGGAAACACCATATATTTT.